This TCR beta chain was recorded in a study of cytomegalovirus exposure and HLA in healthy donors. Study outcomes and limitations: In a later analysis, CMV-associated beta chains were mostly HLA-associated, it appeared. Within the data, a cluster of highly shared sequence variants was likely a sequencing artifact. Later, an analysis found that common viral pathogens appeared to be linked with several of the most significant clusters.

Amplification used 60 Vbeta primers and 13 Jbeta primers. This table comes from immunoSEQ multiplex PCR, and its TCRdb copy is limited to in-frame clones, with some not included. The sample records about 45,000 clones, 51% being singletons. To note about this clone: The antigen is undetermined.

The sequencing sample was made of PBMCs. The clonotype was recovered from a man in his sixties in good health and CMV-seronegative.

Here the CDR3 DNA reads TGTGCCAGCAGCCCTTCTGGACTGTTTCCAGAGACCCAGTACTTC. Translation gives CASSPSGLFPETQYF. The chain links TRBV28 to TRBJ2-5; perhaps TRBD2 as D (5 bases). Trimming removed 6 bases at V and 4 bases at J, with 18 bases between. CDR1 is MDHEN and CDR2 is SYDVKM in the germline V gene. The CDR3 has 15 residues.